A single sample is the source of the 30 T cell receptor beta chains below, sequenced in a study of blood T cell repertoires in COVID-19. Libraries were prepared by immunoSEQ multiplex PCR; TCRdb keeps only in-frame clonotypes and omits some of them. The table lists roughly 400,000 clones, about 90% of them singletons. Source material: peripheral blood. The receptors originated from a woman aged 60-70 years with COVID-19, enrolled during active disease.

This CDR3 is CASSLFRSGDGYTF. Here the CDR3 DNA reads TGTGCCAGCAGCTTATTCCGCTCAGGGGATGGCTACACCTTC. This sequence joins TRBV7-3 and TRBJ1-2, with D perhaps TRBD1 (6 bases). The CDR3 has 14 residues. Trimming removed 2 bases from V and 6 bases from J, with 13 bases in between. From germline, CDR1 is SGHTA and CDR2 FQGTGA.

The chain carries TRBV3-1 (or the pseudogene TRBV3-2) and TRBJ1-2; 7 bases agree with TRBD1. Per the germline V gene, CDR1 is LGHDT and CDR2 is YNNKEL (reference sequence). This CDR3 contains 17 residues. The V segment lost 4 bases and the J segment 1 base; nucleotides outside the gene matches: 12. DNA for the CDR3: TGTGCCAGCAGCCCGCCCCACAGGGGTCGGGTTAACTATGGCTACACCTTC. Protein product: CASSPPHRGRVNYGYTF.

The chain carries TRBV19 and TRBJ1-5; D possibly corresponds to TRBD1 (5 bases). V lost 4 bases and J lost 0, with 13 bases in between. The length of the CDR3 is 16 residues. CDR1 and CDR2 (germline): LNHDA, SQIVND (reference sequence). The CDR3 region has the DNA TGTGCCAGTAGTAGTTGGGGGGAGGGTAGCAATCAGCCCCAGCATTTT. This codes for CASSSWGEGSNQPQHF.

This chain uses TRBV5-1 with TRBJ1-1, with TRBD1 identical over 12 bases. From germline, CDR1 is SGHRS and CDR2 YFSETQ. The CDR3 extends over 15 amino acids. Trimming cost V 4 bases and J 5 bases; bases outside gene matches: 6. The CDR3 region has the DNA TGCGCCAGCAGCCCGGGACAGGGGGCTGTAACTGAAGCTTTCTTT. Protein product: CASSPGQGAVTEAFF.

The CDR3 protein is CASSPRTGDGYTF. The DNA of the CDR3 is TGTGCCAGCAGCCCGAGGACAGGGGATGGCTACACCTTC. The chain uses TRBV3-1 (or the pseudogene TRBV3-2) and TRBJ1-2; 9 positions agree with TRBD1. J was trimmed by 6 bases and V by 4 bases; bases with no gene match: 3. The CDR3 has 13 amino acids. Germline lookup yields CDR1 LGHDT and CDR2 YNNKEL (reference sequence).

This clone was seen once. The chain couples TRBV2 to TRBJ2-1, with TRBD2 as a possible D gene (7 bases). Germline V CDR1 and CDR2: SNHLY, FYNNEI. V was shortened by 4 bases and J by 7 bases, with 14 bases between the two germline ends. CDR3 size: 14 residues. The chain's CDR3 is CASSGGGGRNEQFF. The CDR3 coding sequence is TGTGCCAGCAGTGGGGGCGGGGGCCGTAATGAGCAGTTCTTC.

The chain employs TRBV3-1 (or the pseudogene TRBV3-2) and TRBJ1-1; tentative D call: TRBD1 (6 bases). Germline CDR1 reads LGHDT; CDR2 reads YNNKEL (reference sequence). V shed 4 bases and J shed 7 bases, with 16 bases lying between them. This CDR3 has 14 residues. The CDR3 here is CASSLLTGPIEAFF. For the CDR3, the DNA is TGTGCCAGCAGCCTTCTCACAGGGCCGATTGAAGCTTTCTTT.

This chain joins TRBV6-1 and TRBJ1-6; D is unclear. This CDR3 is 17 amino acids long. The ends were cut back, 0 bases at V and 5 bases at J, with 14 bases in the middle. Germline values: CDR1 MNHNS, CDR2 SASEGT. In DNA form, the CDR3 reads TGTGCCAGCAGTGAAGCGCTATGGTACTCGGATAATTCACCCCTCCACTTT. This gives the protein CASSEALWYSDNSPLHF.

V is TRBV5-1 and J is TRBJ1-1; perhaps TRBD1 as D (6 bases). CDR1 and CDR2 from the germline V gene are SGHRS and YFSETQ. CDR3 size: 14 residues. Trimming removed 4 bases at V and 6 bases at J, with 16 bases between. The CDR3 nucleotides read TGCGCCAGCAGCGAAATACAGGGTAACGCTGAAGCTTTCTTT. This encodes CASSEIQGNAEAFF. Combining the CDR3 with reference TRBV5-1 and TRBJ1-1 gives the whole variable domain KAGVTQTPRYLIKTRGQQVTLSCSPISGHRSVSWYQQTPGQGLQFLFEYFSETQRNKGNFPGRFSGRQFSNSRSEMNVSTLELGDSALYLCASSEIQGNAEAFFGQGTRLTVV.

This clone was found a few times. CDR3 sequence reads: CASTQGANYGYTF. Here the CDR3 DNA reads TGTGCCAGCACCCAGGGTGCGAACTATGGCTACACCTTC. This chain connects TRBV6-5 to TRBJ1-2; TRBD1 is a possible D gene (5 bases). CDR1 MNHEY and CDR2 SVGAGI come from the germline V gene. The CDR3 contains 13 residues. Trimming cost V 7 bases and J 2 bases, with 11 bases left between them.

This chain links TRBV5-1 with TRBJ2-2; 9 positions match TRBD2. The germline V gene encodes CDR1 SGHRS and CDR2 YFSETQ. Unmatched junction bases numbered 6, after V lost 1 base and J lost 5 bases. This CDR3 has 16 amino acids. The CDR3: CASSLSGLARTGELFF. CDR3 nucleotides: TGCGCCAGCAGCTTGTCGGGACTAGCTAGGACCGGGGAGCTGTTTTTT.

The chain has TRBV4-1 and TRBJ1-1; no clear D gene. The germline V gene encodes CDR1 MGHRA and CDR2 YSYEKL. This CDR3 contains 14 residues. The V end was cut by 6 bases, the J end by 3 bases, with 14 bases between. Here the CDR3 DNA reads TGCGCCAGCAGGCCCACAGAGGAGGACACTGAAGCTTTCTTT. The encoded protein is CASRPTEEDTEAFF.

The rearrangement links TRBV15 to TRBJ1-2; tentative D call: TRBD1 (5 bases). The CDR3 has 14 residues. Trimming stripped 3 bases from V and 3 bases from J, with 11 bases between. The germline V gene encodes CDR1 LNHNV and CDR2 YYDKDF (reference sequence). CDR3 in amino acids: CATSSGRQHYGYTF. Written as DNA, the CDR3 is TGTGCCACCAGCAGTGGCCGACAGCACTATGGCTACACCTTC.

J is TRBJ2-7 and V is TRBV19, with 8 bases identical to TRBD1. CDR1 LNHDA and CDR2 SQIVND come from the germline V gene (reference sequence). The CDR3 spans 14 residues. V shed 3 bases and J 4 bases; nucleotides not matched to a gene: 5. Here the CDR3 reads CASSMRTGIYEQYF. The CDR3 DNA reads TGTGCCAGTAGTATGCGGACAGGGATTTACGAGCAGTACTTC.

J is TRBJ2-7 and V is TRBV27; 10 bases fit TRBD1. The V segment lost 10 bases and the J segment 6 bases; nucleotides outside the gene matches: 12. Looked up from germline, CDR1 is MNHEY and CDR2 is SMNVEV (reference sequence). The CDR3 has 14 amino acids. CDR3 amino acids: CATAGTGVSAEQYF. CDR3 in DNA: TGTGCCACCGCCGGGACAGGGGTTTCTGCCGAGCAGTACTTC.

The chain employs TRBV5-4 and TRBJ1-2; unclear D gene. The CDR3 sequence is 13 residues long. Germline-derived CDR1 and CDR2 are SGHNT and YYREEE (reference sequence). V dropped 5 bases and J dropped 3 bases, with 11 bases sitting between them. CDR3 coding DNA: TGTGCCAGCAGTACTCAGCGGGACTATGGCTACACCTTC. Its translation is CASSTQRDYGYTF.

This clone was detected once. V is TRBV18 and J is TRBJ2-1; possible D gene TRBD2, 6 bases. The CDR3 length is 15 residues. V lost 4 bases, J lost 0 bases, and 10 bases lay in between. Germline V gene data show CDR1 as KGHSH and CDR2 as LQKENI. The DNA for the CDR3 is TGTGCCAGCTCACGGGTGACTAGCTCCTACAATGAGCAGTTCTTC. Protein: CASSRVTSSYNEQFF.

This chain connects TRBV6-1 to TRBJ1-4, with 7 bases that match TRBD1. The CDR3 covers 14 residues. The germline V gene has CDR1 MNHNS and CDR2 SASEGT. The trim removed 2 bases at V and 10 bases at J, leaving 7 bases unmatched. CDR3 region: CASSERGREAKLFF. The CDR3 region has the DNA TGTGCCAGCAGTGAAAGGGGGCGGGAGGCAAAACTGTTTTTT.

The chain couples TRBV5-4 to TRBJ2-7; 8 nucleotides agree with TRBD2. Per germline, CDR1 SGHNT and CDR2 YYREEE (reference sequence). With 4 bases clipped from V and 6 bases from J, the junction kept 9 bases outside the gene matches. CDR3 length: 14 residues. The CDR3 spells CASSAPGGPVEQYF. The CDR3 bases are TGTGCCAGCAGCGCCCCGGGGGGGCCGGTCGAGCAGTACTTC.

This sequence joins TRBV7-2 and TRBJ2-2; D is unresolved. The CDR3 runs 13 residues. V shed 0 bases and J shed 7 bases, with 6 bases lying between them. From germline, CDR1 is SGHTA and CDR2 FQGNSA. CDR3 DNA sequence: TGTGCCAGCAGCTTAGCGGCGGTCGGGGAGCTGTTTTTT. Protein sequence: CASSLAAVGELFF.

V is TRBV5-1 and J is TRBJ1-6, with 8 bases fitting TRBD1. Germline CDR1 is SGHRS and CDR2 is YFSETQ. J was trimmed by 5 bases and V by 6 bases; bases with no gene match: 7. This CDR3 is 15 amino acids long. In DNA, the CDR3 is TGCGCCAGCAAAGCAGGGGGCCTAAATAATTCACCCCTCCACTTT. This translates into CASKAGGLNNSPLHF.

The rearrangement joins TRBV28 to TRBJ1-2, with D unresolved. The germline CDR1 and CDR2 sequences are MDHEN and SYDVKM. V lost 5 bases and J 0 bases, leaving 16 bases between the germline ends. The CDR3 runs 16 residues. Here the CDR3 DNA reads TGTGCCAGCAGTCCCCCGAACGGCGGTCCTAACTATGGCTACACCTTC. It is translated as CASSPPNGGPNYGYTF.

This clone turned up a few times. The chain recombines TRBV5-4 with TRBJ1-2; 8 bases are a match to TRBD1. This CDR3 has 14 residues. Trimming cost V 4 bases and J 3 bases; bases outside gene matches: 5. Germline V gives CDR1 SGHNT, CDR2 YYREEE (reference sequence). The CDR3 loop reads CASSDDRGYYGYTF. The CDR3 nucleotides are TGTGCCAGCAGCGACGACAGGGGTTACTATGGCTACACCTTC.

The CDR3 DNA follows: TGTGCCAGCAGCTCTCTGGGGAGCTATAATTCACCCCTCCACTTT. It is translated as CASSSLGSYNSPLHF. J is TRBJ1-6 and V is TRBV5-6, with no clear D. The CDR3 covers 15 residues. Germline V gene data show CDR1 as SGHDT and CDR2 as YYEEEE. V gave up 3 bases and J gave up 3 bases, with 10 bases separating them. Full variable domain (missing parts from reference TRBV5-6 and TRBJ1-6): DAGVTQSPTHLIKTRGQQVTLRCSPKSGHDTVSWYQQALGQGPQFIFQYYEEEERQRGNFPDRFSGHQFPNYSSELNVNALLLGDSALYLCASSSLGSYNSPLHFGNGTRLTVT.

The CDR3 sequence: CASSLATGFGYTF. For the CDR3, the DNA is TGTGCCAGCAGCCTTGCGACAGGGTTTGGCTACACCTTC. This chain joins TRBV28 and TRBJ1-2; TRBD1 aligns across 7 bases. The trim removed 6 bases at V and 7 bases at J, leaving 8 bases unmatched. The CDR3 length is 13 residues. Germline V gene data show CDR1 as MDHEN and CDR2 as SYDVKM.

The table lists this clone with a few counts. The gene calls are TRBV15 and TRBJ1-5; 7 bases align to TRBD1. The CDR3 has 17 residues. CDR1 and CDR2 from the germline V gene are LNHNV and YYDKDF (reference sequence). Trimming cost V 2 bases and J 0 bases; bases outside gene matches: 7. The CDR3 DNA sequence: TGTGCCACCAGCAGAAATACAGGGGTACGTAGCAATCAGCCCCAGCATTTT. Its protein is CATSRNTGVRSNQPQHF.

CDR3 protein: CASSSPGYPQHF. Here the CDR3 DNA reads TGTGCCAGCAGCTCCCCAGGGTACCCCCAGCATTTT. The chain has TRBV5-5 and TRBJ1-5; possibly TRBD1 for D (5 bases). The V and J ends lost 3 bases and 10 bases respectively, with 11 bases between them. The CDR3 consists of 12 residues. CDR1 is SGHKS, CDR2 YYEKEE, per germline (reference sequence).

This chain joins TRBV6-5 and TRBJ1-6; no firm D call. Germline-derived CDR1 and CDR2 are MNHEY and SVGAGI. V was cut by 7 bases and J by 4 bases, with 14 bases left in between. The CDR3 consists of 15 residues. The CDR3 loop is CASTSLGRYNSPLHF. In nucleotides, the CDR3 is TGTGCCAGCACCTCCCTTGGCAGGTATAATTCACCCCTCCACTTT.

This chain joins TRBV5-4 and TRBJ1-3; D not certain. Germline V gene data show CDR1 as SGHNT and CDR2 as YYREEE (reference sequence). V gave up 4 bases and J gave up 7 bases, with 24 bases separating them. The CDR3 extends over 17 amino acids. CDR3 nucleotides: TGTGCCAGCAGCCTCTGGGGAGGCGGCCCGGGAGGTAACACCATATATTTT. Translating gives CASSLWGGGPGGNTIYF.

The chain couples TRBV7-2 to TRBJ2-1; the match to TRBD2 covers 12 bases. The V segment lost 5 bases and the J segment 4 bases; nucleotides outside the gene matches: 3. Germline-derived CDR1 and CDR2 are SGHTA and FQGNSA. The CDR3 is 15 residues long. CDR3 bases: TGTGCCAGCAGCGTCGGACTAGCGGGGTACAATGAGCAGTTCTTC. Its protein is CASSVGLAGYNEQFF.